These 18 T cell receptor beta chains were all obtained from the same sample, sequenced in a study of T cell responses to AZD1222 COVID-19 vaccine. Clones were read by immunoSEQ multiplex PCR, and TCRdb kept only the in-frame ones, dropping some. This sample has roughly 200,000 clones; about 90% occur once, and the top ten carry 7.7%. Here the sequenced sample was peripheral blood, taken on day 0 of AZD1222 vaccination. Every receptor here comes from an adult in good health.

As regards this clone: The same CDR3 can be traced to other DNA sequences in this sample. The chain couples TRBV5-1 to TRBJ2-5, with TRBD2 matching 8 bases. Germline lookup yields CDR1 SGHRS and CDR2 YFSETQ. This CDR3 contains 14 residues. V lost 0 bases and J lost 2; bases outside the gene matches: 0. CDR3 nucleotides: TGCGCCAGCAGCTTGGGCGGGGGGCAAGAGACCCAGTACTTC. Translation gives CASSLGGGQETQYF.

In DNA form, the CDR3 reads TGTGCCAGCTCAAAGGACAGGGTAACTGAAGCTTTCTTT. Residues: CASSKDRVTEAFF. This chain connects TRBV18 to TRBJ1-1; the match to TRBD1 covers 8 bases. V was pared by 5 bases and J by 5 bases, with 4 bases of the junction left unmatched. There are 13 residues in the CDR3. Per germline, CDR1 KGHSH and CDR2 LQKENI.

The genes are TRBV28 and TRBJ1-5, with D possibly being TRBD1 (5 bases). Trimming removed 6 bases at V and 5 bases at J, with 17 bases between. The CDR3 is 15 residues long. Germline CDR1 is MDHEN and CDR2 is SYDVKM. CDR3 sequence: CASRIQDRVHQPQHF. DNA for the CDR3: TGTGCCAGCAGGATTCAAGACAGAGTTCATCAGCCCCAGCATTTT. Looking up the rest from reference TRBV28 and TRBJ1-5 gives the full variable domain: DVKVTQSSRYLVKRTGEKVFLECVQDMDHENMFWYRQDPGLGLRLIYFSYDVKMKEKGDIPEGYSVSREKKERFSLILESASTNQTSMYLCASRIQDRVHQPQHFGDGTRLSIL.

This chain uses TRBV2 with TRBJ2-2, with a possible D match to TRBD1 (6 bases). V lost 6 bases and J 7 bases, leaving 9 bases between the germline ends. The CDR3 runs 12 residues. Per the germline V gene, CDR1 is SNHLY and CDR2 is FYNNEI. The CDR3 sequence is CASRQGNGELFF. In DNA, the CDR3 is TGTGCCAGCAGACAGGGTAACGGGGAGCTGTTTTTT.

The rearrangement joins TRBV24-1 to TRBJ2-2, with 7 bases fitting TRBD1. The germline CDR1 and CDR2 sequences are KGHDR and SFDVKD. The CDR3 sequence is 14 residues long. Unmatched junction bases numbered 6, after V lost 5 bases and J lost 7 bases. CDR3 DNA: TGTGCCACCAGTGTACCAGGGGGTAACGGGGAGCTGTTTTTT. Amino acid sequence: CATSVPGGNGELFF.

The DNA of the CDR3 is TGTGCCAGCAGCTTAAGGACGGGAACAGATACGCAGTATTTT. Translating gives CASSLRTGTDTQYF. The chain recombines TRBV5-4 with TRBJ2-3; tentative D call: TRBD2 (5 bases). Trimming removed 2 bases from V and 3 bases from J, with 10 bases in between. The CDR3 length is 14 residues. Per germline, CDR1 SGHNT and CDR2 YYREEE (reference sequence).

Only a few counts were recorded for this clone. This sample includes further DNA sequences coding for the same CDR3. This rearrangement joins TRBV5-5 to TRBJ1-1; TRBD1 is a possible D gene (5 bases). Germline CDR1 and CDR2: SGHKS and YYEKEE (reference sequence). Trimming shortened V by 3 bases and J by 1 base, and 7 bases separated the two germline ends. The CDR3 totals 13 residues. DNA for the CDR3: TGTGCCAGCAGCTGGGGACGGAACACTGAAGCTTTCTTT. Encoded protein: CASSWGRNTEAFF. The complete variable domain, with remaining parts taken from reference TRBV5-5 and TRBJ1-1, reads DAGVTQSPTHLIKTRGQQVTLRCSPISGHKSVSWYQQVLGQGPQFIFQYYEKEERGRGNFPDRFSARQFPNYSSELNVNALLLGDSALYLCASSWGRNTEAFFGQGTRLTVV.

The chain joins TRBV2 to TRBJ2-7; the D is unclear. Trimming left V 5 bases short and J 3 bases short, with 11 bases between. CDR3 size: 13 residues. In germline, CDR1 is SNHLY, CDR2 FYNNEI. Here the CDR3 reads CASSQDGYYEQYF. The CDR3 nucleotides read TGTGCCAGCAGTCAAGACGGATACTACGAGCAGTACTTC.

V and J are TRBV4-2 and TRBJ1-4; D is ambiguous. Germline V lookup: CDR1 LGHNA, CDR2 YNFKEQ. The CDR3 sequence is 17 residues long. Trimming left V 1 base short and J 0 bases short, with 12 bases between. The CDR3 loop is CASSQVDGSATNEKLFF. DNA of the CDR3: TGTGCCAGCAGCCAAGTCGACGGATCGGCAACTAATGAAAAACTGTTTTTT.

V gene TRBV3-1 (or the pseudogene TRBV3-2) combines with J gene TRBJ1-3; D is ambiguous. The ends were cut back, 4 bases at V and 4 bases at J, with 11 bases in the middle. CDR3 length: 14 residues. Germline assignment: CDR1 LGHDT and CDR2 YNNKEL (reference sequence). This CDR3 reads CASSPRTAGNTIYF. CDR3 sequence (DNA): TGTGCCAGCAGCCCCCGGACGGCAGGAAACACCATATATTTT.

The CDR3 here is CASVGRYTEAFF. Written as DNA, the CDR3 is TGTGCCAGCGTGGGGAGGTACACTGAAGCTTTCTTT. The chain couples TRBV2 to TRBJ1-1, with D uncertain. Trimming cost V 8 bases and J 3 bases, with 10 bases left between them. The CDR3 runs 12 residues. The germline V gene has CDR1 SNHLY and CDR2 FYNNEI.

This clone came up once. The V gene is TRBV19, the J gene TRBJ1-2; D uncertain. With 7 bases removed from V and 6 bases from J, the gap between germline ends came to 3 bases. Looked up from germline, CDR1 is LNHDA and CDR2 is SQIVND (reference sequence). The CDR3 runs 9 residues. The CDR3 DNA sequence: TGTGCCAGTAAGGATGGCTACACCTTC. It is translated as CASKDGYTF.

The rearrangement joins TRBV5-1 to TRBJ2-5, with a tentative D call TRBD1 (6 bases). Germline values: CDR1 SGHRS, CDR2 YFSETQ. The CDR3 is 13 amino acids. V was cut by 1 base and J by 3 bases, with 7 bases left in between. CDR3 sequence (DNA): TGCGCCAGCAGCTTGTCAGGGGAAGAGACCCAGTACTTC. Translating gives CASSLSGEETQYF. Complete variable domain (other parts from reference TRBV5-1 and TRBJ2-5): KAGVTQTPRYLIKTRGQQVTLSCSPISGHRSVSWYQQTPGQGLQFLFEYFSETQRNKGNFPGRFSGRQFSNSRSEMNVSTLELGDSALYLCASSLSGEETQYFGPGTRLLVL.

The chain has TRBV11-3 and TRBJ2-1, with no clear D. The germline V and J ends were trimmed by 2 bases and 0 bases, with 8 bases remaining between them. The CDR3 contains 15 residues. CDR1 and CDR2 from the germline V gene are SGHNT and YENEEA. The DNA for the CDR3 is TGTGCCAGCAGCTTAAACGGTTACTCCTACAATGAGCAGTTCTTC. It is translated as CASSLNGYSYNEQFF.

This clone came up once. J is TRBJ1-2 and V is TRBV5-1; D uncertain. The CDR3 length is 14 residues. Trimming pared 1 base from V and 8 bases from J, leaving 15 bases between. The germline V gene has CDR1 SGHRS and CDR2 YFSETQ. CDR3 bases: TGCGCCAGCAGCTTGACAAGAGCCCTCGGAGGCTACACCTTC. Protein product: CASSLTRALGGYTF.

The chain combines TRBV2 with TRBJ1-6; 7 positions match TRBD1. Germline values: CDR1 SNHLY, CDR2 FYNNEI. Germline trimming cut 5 bases from V and 7 bases from J; bases unmatched to any gene: 5. This CDR3 region has 14 residues. The CDR3: CASSRDSSNSPLHF. The CDR3 DNA is TGTGCCAGCAGTCGGGACAGCTCCAATTCACCCCTCCACTTT.

This chain uses TRBV4-3 with TRBJ2-1; 7 bases are shared with TRBD2. Germline values: CDR1 LGHNA, CDR2 YSLEER. The V segment lost 6 bases and the J segment 6 bases; nucleotides outside the gene matches: 11. This CDR3 region has 15 residues. The CDR3 reads CASSMSLARANEQFF. The CDR3 DNA is TGCGCCAGCAGTATGTCACTAGCGCGAGCCAATGAGCAGTTCTTC.

V is TRBV5-6 and J is TRBJ2-7; 10 nucleotides agree with TRBD1. After removal of 2 bases from V and 6 bases from J, the junction contained 8 bases not matched to a gene. This CDR3 is 15 amino acids long. Germline V gene data show CDR1 as SGHDT and CDR2 as YYEEEE. The CDR3 here is CASSLYLTGGGEQYF. The CDR3 bases are TGTGCCAGCAGCTTATATTTGACAGGGGGCGGCGAGCAGTACTTC.